This TCR beta chain was captured by sequencing in a study of PD-1 blockade in classical Hodgkin lymphoma. Findings of the study overall: Baseline diversity resembling that of newly diagnosed patients was seen in complete responders. CD8+ TCR diversity did not rise significantly by C4D1, unlike CD4+. Newly diagnosed patients were reported to start with lower TCR diversity than healthy donors.

Losses at the gene ends were 5 bases for V and 6 bases for J; bases not matched to a gene: 8. The germline gives CDR1 SGHRS, CDR2 YFSETQ. The CDR3 has 16 amino acids. Repertoires were generated with immunoSEQ multiplex PCR, while TCRdb's copy carries only in-frame clones and drops some. The sample has over 80,000 clones; roughly 92% are singletons. With respect to this clone: Its antigen is currently unknown.

In every patient, relapse followed autologous stem cell transplantation, while exposure to brentuximab vedotin differed. The V and J genes are TRBV5-1 and TRBJ2-6; 10 bases agree with TRBD1. This clonotype was obtained from a human donor with classical Hodgkin lymphoma. This material consisted of peripheral blood mononuclear cells (PBMCs), taken at baseline. The CDR3, as DNA: TGCGCCAGCAGGCGGGGAGGGACAGGGGAGGCCAACGTCCTGACTTTC. Protein product: CASRRGGTGEANVLTF. Full variable domain (outside the CDR3, taken from reference TRBV5-1 and TRBJ2-6): KAGVTQTPRYLIKTRGQQVTLSCSPISGHRSVSWYQQTPGQGLQFLFEYFSETQRNKGNFPGRFSGRQFSNSRSEMNVSTLELGDSALYLCASRRGGTGEANVLTFGAGSRLTVL.